A single sample gave rise to the 23 T cell receptor beta chains below, sequenced in a study of blood T cell repertoires in COVID-19 (dated by TCRdb to the early 2020s). The method behind the library was the immunoSEQ multiplex PCR assay. Not all clones reach the TCRdb copy of this immuneACCESS table, which keeps in-frame sequences only. Checked studies attribute under half of the gap to unresolved V genes and leave the rest unexplained. The sample table contains about 160,000 clones; only one count was recorded for 70% to 85% of them. Of the sample, about a fifth is held by the ten largest clones. Sample: peripheral blood. These receptor sequences come from a woman older than 75 with acute or convalescent COVID-19.

This clone was observed a few times. The chain employs TRBV7-8 and TRBJ2-7; 8 bases match TRBD1. Germline CDR1 and CDR2: SGHVS and FQNEAQ. The CDR3 extends over 13 amino acids. J gave up 4 bases and V 1 base, and 0 bases lay outside the gene matches. This CDR3 is CASSLDRGYEQYF. DNA of the CDR3: TGTGCCAGCAGCTTAGACAGGGGGTACGAGCAGTACTTC.

CDR3 sequence (DNA): TGCGCCAGCAGCCCCCCAGCGGCCAGACCCTACGAGCAGTACTTC. As protein: CASSPPAARPYEQYF. The chain carries TRBV5-1 and TRBJ2-7; possible D gene TRBD2, 5 bases. Germline CDR1 reads SGHRS; CDR2 reads YFSETQ. CDR3 length: 15 amino acids. Between the trimmed V and J ends, which lost 4 bases and 2 bases, there was a span of 16 bases.

The rearrangement joins TRBV11-2 to TRBJ2-6, with no clear D. The CDR3 covers 15 residues. Per the germline V gene, CDR1 is SGHAT and CDR2 is FQNNGV. Trimming removed 1 base from V and 0 bases from J, with 4 bases in between. DNA of the CDR3: TGTGCCAGCAGCTTAGCCCTCTCTGGGGCCAACGTCCTGACTTTC. It yields the protein CASSLALSGANVLTF.

This chain uses TRBV19 with TRBJ1-5, with 7 nucleotides matching TRBD1. CDR3 size: 14 residues. Looked up from germline, CDR1 is LNHDA and CDR2 is SQIVND (reference sequence). J was trimmed by 7 bases and V by 4 bases; bases with no gene match: 7. CDR3 sequence: CASSTGTVGQPQHF. The CDR3 bases are TGTGCCAGTAGTACCGGGACAGTCGGGCAGCCCCAGCATTTT.

This rearrangement joins TRBV30 to TRBJ2-2; 7 positions match TRBD2. Trimming at V came to 8 bases and at J to 5 bases, leaving 2 bases not matched to a gene. This CDR3 is 11 amino acids long. CDR1 GTSNPN and CDR2 SVGIG come from the germline V gene (reference sequence). The CDR3 DNA reads as TGTGCCCGAGCGGGGACCGGGGAGCTGTTTTTT. It yields the protein CARAGTGELFF.

This clone was seen a few times. V usage is TRBV19 and J usage is TRBJ2-1; 11 positions match TRBD2. CDR1 and CDR2 (germline): LNHDA, SQIVND (reference sequence). V trimming: 0 bases; J trimming: 10 bases; junction bases outside the gene matches: 8. The CDR3 is 16 residues long. CDR3 sequence (DNA): TGTGCCAGTAGTATAGATCAAGGCCTAGCGGGAGGCGAGCAGTTCTTC. Translated, it gives CASSIDQGLAGGEQFF.

The chain recombines TRBV18 with TRBJ1-3; 11 positions match TRBD1. The V gene's germline CDR1 is KGHSH and CDR2 LQKENI. The CDR3 runs to 16 residues. The junction had 7 bases not matched to a gene; V was cut back by 5 bases and J by 4 bases. In nucleotides, the CDR3 is TGTGCCAGCTCATCGGGGACAGGGGGACTGGGAAACACCATATATTTT. It specifies CASSSGTGGLGNTIYF.

The rearrangement uses TRBV10-3 and TRBJ2-1, with TRBD2 matching over 13 bases. The V and J ends lost 4 bases and 5 bases, in that order; junction bases with no gene match: 2. Germline V CDR1 and CDR2: ENHRY, SYGVKD. The CDR3 consists of 15 residues. The CDR3 spells CAISGGLAGDNEQFF. CDR3 in DNA: TGTGCCATCAGTGGAGGACTAGCGGGAGACAATGAGCAGTTCTTC.

This clone has only one observation. The V gene is TRBV2, the J gene TRBJ2-7; 8 nucleotides agree with TRBD2. Germline CDR1 and CDR2: SNHLY and FYNNEI. The trim removed 1 base at V and 4 bases at J, leaving 9 bases unmatched. The CDR3 sequence is 16 residues long. The CDR3 sequence is CASSEGTSGSRYEQYF. Here the CDR3 DNA reads TGTGCCAGCAGTGAAGGGACCAGCGGGAGTCGGTACGAGCAGTACTTC.

This clone was observed once. The chain recombines TRBV6-6 with TRBJ1-5; a possible D gene is TRBD1 (5 bases). Germline V CDR1 and CDR2: MNHNY, SVGAGI (reference sequence). The CDR3 consists of 16 residues. The V gene lost 4 bases and the J gene lost 0 bases, with 13 bases spanning the gap. The CDR3 DNA is TGTGCCAGCAGTTTTCACGGACAAAATAGCAATCAGCCCCAGCATTTT. Amino acid sequence: CASSFHGQNSNQPQHF.

This clone was counted many times. This chain links TRBV5-8 with TRBJ1-5; TRBD1 matches 7 bases. V gave up 5 bases and J gave up 6 bases; unmatched junction bases: 11. The germline gives CDR1 SGHTS, CDR2 YDEGEE. The CDR3 is 15 residues long. CDR3 in DNA: TGTGCCAGCAGTTTTTCCAGGGGGTCAGTTCAGCCCCAGCATTTT. It codes for CASSFSRGSVQPQHF.

Written as DNA, the CDR3 is TGTGCCACCAGTGATTCACTAGCGGGTATTGAGCAGTTCTTC. It translates to CATSDSLAGIEQFF. The rearrangement joins TRBV24-1 to TRBJ2-1; TRBD2 matches at 9 bases. J was trimmed by 9 bases and V by 2 bases; bases with no gene match: 4. The germline CDR1 and CDR2 sequences are KGHDR and SFDVKD. This CDR3 region has 14 residues.

The chain carries TRBV5-4 and TRBJ2-2, with TRBD2 identical over 15 bases. Losses at the gene ends were 3 bases for V and 6 bases for J; bases not matched to a gene: 3. The CDR3 length is 16 residues. Germline loops: CDR1 SGHNT, CDR2 YYREEE (reference sequence). The CDR3 DNA follows: TGTGCCAGCAGCTCTGGACTAGCGGGAGGGGCCGGGGAGCTGTTTTTT. This sequence encodes CASSSGLAGGAGELFF.

The rearrangement joins TRBV5-4 to TRBJ2-7; TRBD2 might be the D (7 bases). Trimming took off 0 bases at V and 2 bases at J, with 15 bases between the two ends. Germline loops: CDR1 SGHNT, CDR2 YYREEE (reference sequence). The CDR3 is made up of 16 amino acids. CDR3 in amino acids: CASSLGGGTGTYEQYF. The CDR3 DNA is TGTGCCAGCAGCTTGGGGGGGGGCACAGGAACCTACGAGCAGTACTTC.

The table lists this clone with a count of one. The V call is TRBV3-1 (or the pseudogene TRBV3-2), the J call TRBJ2-2; the match to TRBD2 covers 12 bases. Germline V gene data show CDR1 as LGHDT and CDR2 as YNNKEL (reference sequence). This CDR3 is 17 amino acids long. The J segment lost 2 bases and the V segment lost 4 bases, leaving 5 bases of the junction unmatched. Here the CDR3 DNA reads TGTGCCAGCAGCCGGGGACTAGCGGGCCTTAACACCGGGGAGCTGTTTTTT. Translation gives CASSRGLAGLNTGELFF.

This chain links TRBV7-9 with TRBJ1-3; TRBD1 matches at 7 bases. Germline CDR1 and CDR2: SEHNR and FQNEAQ (reference sequence). Trimming removed 5 bases from V and 4 bases from J; junction bases left unmatched: 5. The CDR3 is made up of 14 amino acids. CDR3 sequence: CASSSDRAGNTIYF. In DNA, the CDR3 is TGTGCCAGCAGCAGCGACAGGGCCGGAAACACCATATATTTT.

The gene calls are TRBV2 and TRBJ2-5, with TRBD2 matching over 11 bases. The CDR3 sequence is 14 residues long. Germline CDR1 is SNHLY and CDR2 is FYNNEI. V shed 6 bases, J shed 4 bases, and the junction held 4 bases outside the gene matches. CDR3 protein: CASSRGLAVETQYF. CDR3 sequence (DNA): TGTGCCAGCAGCCGGGGACTAGCGGTAGAGACCCAGTACTTC. Combining the CDR3 with reference TRBV2 and TRBJ2-5 gives the whole variable domain EPEVTQTPSHQVTQMGQEVILRCVPISNHLYFYWYRQILGQKVEFLVSFYNNEISEKSEIFDDQFSVERPDGSNFTLKIRSTKLEDSAMYFCASSRGLAVETQYFGPGTRLLVL.

The V call is TRBV30, the J call TRBJ2-7; possible D gene TRBD1, 6 bases. Germline lookup yields CDR1 GTSNPN and CDR2 SVGIG (reference sequence). Trimming took 7 bases from V and 3 from J, leaving 16 bases between them. This CDR3 has 13 residues. CDR3 amino acids: CASEGAGVYEQYF. The CDR3 nucleotides are TGTGCCTCGGAAGGGGCAGGGGTCTACGAGCAGTACTTC.

The gene calls are TRBV5-1 and TRBJ2-1; 13 bases align to TRBD2. The CDR3 contains 17 residues. The V gene end was trimmed by 4 bases and the J gene end by 2 bases; junction bases not matched to a gene: 6. The germline V gene has CDR1 SGHRS and CDR2 YFSETQ. The CDR3 reads CASSPGGTSGAYNEQFF. CDR3 nucleotide sequence: TGCGCCAGCAGCCCGGGGGGGACTAGCGGGGCCTACAATGAGCAGTTCTTC.

This clone was recorded a few times. Other DNA sequences in the sample encode the same CDR3. This sequence joins TRBV27 and TRBJ2-1; D is ambiguous. The CDR3 length is 11 residues. Germline lookup yields CDR1 MNHEY and CDR2 SMNVEV (reference sequence). Trimming stripped 4 bases from V and 7 bases from J, with 5 bases between. CDR3 nucleotide sequence: TGTGCCAGCAGTTCTCGTAATGAGCAGTTCTTC. It translates to CASSSRNEQFF.

This clone was counted only a few times. V is TRBV3-1 (or the pseudogene TRBV3-2) and J is TRBJ2-5, with D perhaps matching TRBD1 (5 bases). The CDR3 sequence is 16 residues long. CDR1 and CDR2 from the germline V gene are LGHDT and YNNKEL (reference sequence). Trimming pared 2 bases from V and 3 bases from J, leaving 16 bases between. In DNA form, the CDR3 reads TGTGCCAGCAGCCAACGAGACTTGGGGCTGAAAGAGACCCAGTACTTC. As protein: CASSQRDLGLKETQYF.

This chain joins TRBV4-1 and TRBJ2-1; TRBD2 aligns across 13 bases. The CDR3 totals 16 residues. Looked up from germline, CDR1 is MGHRA and CDR2 is YSYEKL. Germline trimming cut 7 bases from V and 6 bases from J; bases unmatched to any gene: 9. CDR3 in DNA: TGCGCCAGCACCCCGGTAGGACTAGCGGGAGTCAATGAGCAGTTCTTC. It specifies CASTPVGLAGVNEQFF.

The V and J genes are TRBV7-2 and TRBJ2-1, with D possibly matching TRBD2 (5 bases). Germline values: CDR1 SGHTA, CDR2 FQGNSA. CDR3 length equals 13 residues. V was shortened by 1 base and J by 7 bases, with 8 bases between the two germline ends. Here the CDR3 reads CASSLGGSNEQFF. The CDR3 coding sequence is TGTGCCAGCAGCTTAGGTGGGAGTAATGAGCAGTTCTTC.